Below are 29 T cell receptor beta chains sequenced from a single sample in a study of blood T cell repertoires in COVID-19. Repertoires were generated with immunoSEQ multiplex PCR, while TCRdb's copy carries only in-frame clones and drops some. The sample lists 300,000 to 350,000 clones; around 91% were seen once. The source material was peripheral blood. The receptors derive from a woman between 18 and 30 years old who had recovered from COVID-19.

V is TRBV7-9 and J is TRBJ2-1, with D hard to call. The germline gives CDR1 SEHNR, CDR2 FQNEAQ (reference sequence). This CDR3 is built from 17 residues. Trimming took off 4 bases at V and 0 bases at J, with 16 bases between the two ends. CDR3 bases: TGTGCCAGCAGCTCCCGCCCGCCTAGGAGCTCCTACAATGAGCAGTTCTTC. Protein: CASSSRPPRSSYNEQFF.

About this clone: This sample includes further DNA sequences coding for the same CDR3. V and J are TRBV6-2 or TRBV6-3 and TRBJ1-1; no definite D call. This CDR3 comprises 13 residues. Germline values: CDR1 MNHEY, CDR2 SVGEGT. V was trimmed by 2 bases and J by 4 bases, leaving 8 bases between them. In DNA, the CDR3 is TGTGCCAGCAGTTACAATCGGGGCACTGAAGCTTTCTTT. This codes for CASSYNRGTEAFF.

The chain uses TRBV5-6 and TRBJ2-7; 7 bases align to TRBD1. Looked up from germline, CDR1 is SGHDT and CDR2 is YYEEEE. This CDR3 has 15 amino acids. V lost 7 bases to trimming and J lost 3 bases; unmatched junction nucleotides: 13. CDR3: CASRRRGQSLYEQYV. Written as DNA, the CDR3 is TGTGCCAGCCGCCGAAGGGGACAGTCCCTCTACGAGCAGTACGTC.

This clone has a single count. The chain links TRBV11-3 to TRBJ2-7, with 7 positions matching TRBD2. The CDR3 runs 14 residues. Trimming removed 5 bases from V and 2 bases from J; junction bases left unmatched: 6. Germline CDR1 and CDR2: SGHNT and YENEEA. The CDR3 region has the DNA TGTGCCAGCAGCAATCTAGCGGAACCCTACGAGCAGTACGTC. This gives the protein CASSNLAEPYEQYV.

This clone has more than one count but fewer than ten. CDR3 nucleotides: TGTGCCTGGAGTCCGGGGTCGGGTTCACCCCTCCACTTT. As protein: CAWSPGSGSPLHF. The V and J genes are TRBV30 and TRBJ1-6; D uncertain. The V end was cut by 2 bases, the J end by 9 bases, with 11 bases between. The CDR3 is 13 amino acids. CDR1 GTSNPN and CDR2 SVGIG come from the germline V gene (reference sequence).

This clone was detected a few times. The chain recombines TRBV9 with TRBJ1-2; 7 bases map to TRBD1. Germline V gene data show CDR1 as SGDLS and CDR2 as YYNGEE. The CDR3 is made up of 14 amino acids. V lost 0 bases to trimming and J lost 7 bases; unmatched junction nucleotides: 6. The CDR3: CASSVVQGLGGYTF. The CDR3 DNA reads TGTGCCAGCAGCGTAGTACAGGGGCTAGGTGGCTACACCTTC.

The chain links TRBV24-1 to TRBJ2-2, with TRBD2 matching 7 bases. CDR3 size: 17 residues. J lost 1 base, V lost 0 bases, and 4 bases had no gene match. Germline-derived CDR1 and CDR2 are KGHDR and SFDVKD. The DNA of the CDR3 is TGTGCCACCAGTGATTTGCAGGGCGGGAGGAACACCGGGGAGCTGTTTTTT. As protein: CATSDLQGGRNTGELFF.

For the CDR3, the DNA is TGTGCCAGCAGTTACCGACAAGTCTCTGGAAACACCATATATTTT. Its protein is CASSYRQVSGNTIYF. The chain carries TRBV6-6 and TRBJ1-3; D is uncertain. Germline assignment: CDR1 MNHNY and CDR2 SVGAGI (reference sequence). V dropped 2 bases and J dropped 0 bases, with 8 bases sitting between them. The CDR3 totals 15 residues.

The gene calls are TRBV4-3 and TRBJ2-5; the D gene is possibly TRBD2 (5 bases). Germline values: CDR1 LGHNA, CDR2 YSLEER. V shed 2 bases and J shed 2 bases, with 9 bases lying between them. The CDR3 has 14 amino acids. The CDR3 DNA reads as TGCGCCAGCAGCCAATTACAGCGGCAAGAGACCCAGTACTTC. Translating it yields CASSQLQRQETQYF.

The chain couples TRBV20-1 to TRBJ1-4; unclear D gene. The CDR3 contains 12 residues. Germline-derived CDR1 and CDR2 are DFQATT and SNEGSKA (reference sequence). V lost 3 bases, J lost 7 bases, and 9 bases lay in between. CDR3: CSASVQSEKLFF. CDR3 bases: TGCAGTGCTAGTGTACAGTCTGAAAAACTGTTTTTT.

The chain couples TRBV19 to TRBJ2-2; 10 nucleotides agree with TRBD2. The CDR3 has 17 amino acids. J lost 1 base, V lost 6 bases, and 8 bases had no gene match. Germline V gene lookup returns CDR1 LNHDA and CDR2 SQIVND (reference sequence). The CDR3 is CASSRGTSVLNTGELFF. The CDR3 bases are TGTGCCAGTAGCCGCGGGACTAGCGTTTTGAACACCGGGGAGCTGTTTTTT.

In nucleotides, the CDR3 is TGTGCCAGCAGTCCGGCCGACAGGGGGGCTGGCTACACCTTC. Its translation: CASSPADRGAGYTF. The chain employs TRBV27 and TRBJ1-2, with 9 bases aligning to TRBD1. CDR3 length: 14 amino acids. V gave up 5 bases and J gave up 7 bases; unmatched junction bases: 8. The germline V gene encodes CDR1 MNHEY and CDR2 SMNVEV (reference sequence).

The table lists this clone with a count of one. Written as DNA, the CDR3 is TGTGCCAGCTCACCACTATACCCCCAGGGAAAGGGGGAAAAACTGTTTTTT. Protein sequence: CASSPLYPQGKGEKLFF. The chain couples TRBV18 to TRBJ1-4, with D tentatively TRBD1 (5 bases). The V gene lost 1 base and the J gene lost 8 bases, with 20 bases spanning the gap. This CDR3 contains 17 residues. The germline V gene encodes CDR1 KGHSH and CDR2 LQKENI.

This clone was observed a handful of times. V usage is TRBV6-6 and J usage is TRBJ1-5; TRBD1 might be the D (6 bases). V shed 6 bases and J shed 6 bases, with 12 bases lying between them. The CDR3 extends over 13 amino acids. In germline, CDR1 is MNHNY, CDR2 SVGAGI (reference sequence). The CDR3 is CASRTGFGQPQHF. CDR3 in DNA: TGTGCCAGCAGAACAGGGTTTGGTCAGCCCCAGCATTTT.

V is TRBV30 and J is TRBJ1-5; D perhaps matches TRBD1 (6 bases). CDR1 GTSNPN and CDR2 SVGIG come from the germline V gene (reference sequence). CDR3 size: 14 residues. Trimming removed 0 bases at V and 4 bases at J, with 10 bases between. The DNA for the CDR3 is TGTGCCTGGAGTGTGGGGGCCTCGAATCAGCCCCAGCATTTT. Translation gives CAWSVGASNQPQHF.

The rearrangement uses TRBV29-1 and TRBJ2-2; a possible D gene is TRBD2 (5 bases). V lost 6 bases and J lost 6, with 14 bases in between. The CDR3 has 13 amino acids. The germline V gene encodes CDR1 SQVTM and CDR2 ANQGSEA. CDR3 sequence: CSVLGESAGELFF. CDR3 in DNA: TGCAGCGTGCTCGGGGAGTCGGCCGGGGAGCTGTTTTTT.

This rearrangement joins TRBV9 to TRBJ1-2; tentatively, D is TRBD1 (5 bases). The V gene lost 0 bases and the J gene lost 6 bases, with 15 bases spanning the gap. The V gene's germline CDR1 is SGDLS and CDR2 YYNGEE. The CDR3 consists of 15 residues. CDR3 DNA: TGTGCCAGCAGCGTAGGGGTAGGGCTCAGGGATGGCTACACCTTC. It codes for CASSVGVGLRDGYTF.

The DNA for the CDR3 is TGTGCTAGCCGGGGAGAACAGGGTGTAGGACAGCCCCAGCATTTT. Its translation is CASRGEQGVGQPQHF. The rearrangement uses TRBV12-5 and TRBJ1-5, with D maybe TRBD1 (6 bases). The V end lost 9 bases, the J end lost 7 bases, and 22 bases lay between the germline ends. CDR3 length: 15 residues. The germline gives CDR1 LGHNT, CDR2 FRNRAP.

The V call is TRBV4-3, the J call TRBJ2-1, with 10 bases that match TRBD2. The V gene's germline CDR1 is LGHNA and CDR2 YSLEER. CDR3 size: 16 residues. The V segment lost 0 bases and the J segment 4 bases; nucleotides outside the gene matches: 3. The CDR3 reads CASSQDEREGYNEQFF. The CDR3 region has the DNA TGCGCCAGCAGCCAAGACGAGCGGGAGGGTTACAATGAGCAGTTCTTC.

The V and J genes are TRBV19 and TRBJ1-2; 9 bases are a match to TRBD1. Trimming removed 5 bases from V and 8 bases from J; junction bases left unmatched: 15. Looked up from germline, CDR1 is LNHDA and CDR2 is SQIVND (reference sequence). The CDR3 length is 16 residues. The CDR3 loop reads CASSLAGTGRERGYTF. The DNA of the CDR3 is TGTGCCAGTAGTTTAGCCGGGACAGGGAGGGAAAGAGGCTACACCTTC.

The J gene is TRBJ2-7, the V gene TRBV2; D is uncertain. Looked up from germline, CDR1 is SNHLY and CDR2 is FYNNEI. The CDR3 runs 13 residues. The germline V and J ends were trimmed by 5 bases and 1 base, with 9 bases remaining between them. The CDR3 spells CASSTPESYEQYV. CDR3 DNA sequence: TGTGCCAGCAGTACCCCGGAGTCCTACGAGCAGTACGTC.

The gene calls are TRBV10-3 and TRBJ2-1; 9 bases map to TRBD2. Unmatched junction bases numbered 0, after V lost 0 bases and J lost 0 bases. The germline gives CDR1 ENHRY, CDR2 SYGVKD. This CDR3 is 16 amino acids long. CDR3 protein: CAISESSGSSYNEQFF. In nucleotides, the CDR3 is TGTGCCATCAGTGAGTCTAGCGGGAGCTCCTACAATGAGCAGTTCTTC.

The CDR3 DNA reads TGTGCCAGTAGAGTTACTAGCGGGCAAAGCACAGATACGCAGTATTTT. It codes for CASRVTSGQSTDTQYF. J is TRBJ2-3 and V is TRBV19, with 9 bases aligning to TRBD2. There are 16 residues in the CDR3. Per the germline V gene, CDR1 is LNHDA and CDR2 is SQIVND (reference sequence). J was trimmed by 0 bases and V by 6 bases; bases with no gene match: 7. Variable domain in full (rest from reference TRBV19 and TRBJ2-3): DGGITQSPKYLFRKEGQNVTLSCEQNLNHDAMYWYRQDPGQGLRLIYYSQIVNDFQKGDIAEGYSVSREKKESFPLTVTSAQKNPTAFYLCASRVTSGQSTDTQYFGPGTRLTVL.

The V call is TRBV25-1, the J call TRBJ1-2, with TRBD1 matching over 7 bases. The germline CDR1 and CDR2 sequences are MGHDK and SYGVNS. The CDR3 is 18 amino acids. The V segment lost 6 bases and the J segment 7 bases; nucleotides outside the gene matches: 23. DNA of the CDR3: TGTGCCAGCAGCCTAAGAACCCCGCCCCAGGGGGGTATGGGTGGCTACACCTTC. Its protein product is CASSLRTPPQGGMGGYTF.

The chain employs TRBV5-4 and TRBJ2-3; 9 bases align to TRBD2. With 3 bases clipped from V and 10 bases from J, the junction kept 18 bases outside the gene matches. CDR3 size: 17 residues. From germline, CDR1 is SGHNT and CDR2 YYREEE (reference sequence). For the CDR3, the DNA is TGTGCCAGCAGCTATAGACTAGCGGCTCGGTTTGGGGGTGCGCAGTATTTT. This encodes CASSYRLAARFGGAQYF. Filled out from reference TRBV5-4 and TRBJ2-3, the complete variable domain reads ETGVTQSPTHLIKTRGQQVTLRCSSQSGHNTVSWYQQALGQGPQFIFQYYREEENGRGNFPPRFSGLQFPNYSSELNVNALELDDSALYLCASSYRLAARFGGAQYFGPGTRLTVL.

The chain has TRBV7-8 and TRBJ2-6; 9 nucleotides line up with TRBD1. The CDR3 totals 17 residues. Per germline, CDR1 SGHVS and CDR2 FQNEAQ. With V trimmed by 4 bases and J by 4 bases, 8 bases remained unmatched. CDR3 region: CASSSLQGAQGANVLTF. The CDR3, as DNA: TGTGCCAGCAGCTCGTTACAGGGGGCGCAGGGGGCCAACGTCCTGACTTTC.

This clone appeared once. This sequence joins TRBV21-1 and TRBJ1-5; TRBD1 is the table's D call, not checked against the DNA. TRBV21-1 is assigned pseudogene status. There are 15 residues in the CDR3. CDR3 bases: TGTGCCAGCAGCAAAGTAAACAGGGGCAATCAGCCCCAGCATTTT. This codes for CASSKVNRGNQPQHF.

The rearrangement links TRBV11-2 to TRBJ1-3, with D unclear. CDR1 is SGHAT, CDR2 FQNNGV, per germline. The ends were cut back, 0 bases at V and 4 bases at J, with 10 bases in the middle. There are 15 residues in the CDR3. This chain's CDR3 is CASSLDAEPGNTIYF. The CDR3 bases are TGTGCCAGCAGCTTAGATGCAGAACCAGGAAACACCATATATTTT. Looking up the rest from reference TRBV11-2 and TRBJ1-3 gives the full variable domain: EAGVAQSPRYKIIEKRQSVAFWCNPISGHATLYWYQQILGQGPKLLIQFQNNGVVDDSQLPKDRFSAERLKGVDSTLKIQPAKLEDSAVYLCASSLDAEPGNTIYFGEGSWLTVV.

The V and J genes are TRBV6-1 and TRBJ1-1, with D possibly being TRBD1 (5 bases). Germline CDR1 is MNHNS and CDR2 is SASEGT. V lost 3 bases and J lost 6, with 11 bases in between. This CDR3 has 13 residues. CDR3 coding DNA: TGTGCCAGCAGTGAGCGTTGGGGCGCTGAAGCTTTCTTT. Amino acid sequence: CASSERWGAEAFF.